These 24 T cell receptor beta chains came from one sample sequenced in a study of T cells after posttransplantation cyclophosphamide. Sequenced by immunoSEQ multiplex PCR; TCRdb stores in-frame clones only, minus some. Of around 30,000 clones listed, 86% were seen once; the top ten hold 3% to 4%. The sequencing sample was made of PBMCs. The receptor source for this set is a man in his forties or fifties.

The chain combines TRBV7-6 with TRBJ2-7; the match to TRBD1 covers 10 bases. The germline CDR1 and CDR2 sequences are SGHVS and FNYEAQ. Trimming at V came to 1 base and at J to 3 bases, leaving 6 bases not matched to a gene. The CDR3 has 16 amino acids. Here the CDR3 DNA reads TGTGCCAGCAGCTTAGAGATAGGGGACAGGGGCTACGAGCAGTACTTC. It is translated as CASSLEIGDRGYEQYF.

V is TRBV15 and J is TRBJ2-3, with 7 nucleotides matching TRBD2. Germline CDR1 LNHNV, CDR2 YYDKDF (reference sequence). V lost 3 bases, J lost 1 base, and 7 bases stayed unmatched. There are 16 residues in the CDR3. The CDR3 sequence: CATSRGGWGGTDTQYF. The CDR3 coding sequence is TGTGCCACCAGCAGGGGAGGGTGGGGAGGCACAGATACGCAGTATTTT.

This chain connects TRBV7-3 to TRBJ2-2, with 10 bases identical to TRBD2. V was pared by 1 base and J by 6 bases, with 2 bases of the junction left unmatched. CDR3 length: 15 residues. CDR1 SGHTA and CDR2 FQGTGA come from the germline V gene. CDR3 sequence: CASSLMLAGAGELFF. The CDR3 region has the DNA TGTGCCAGCAGCTTAATGCTAGCGGGAGCCGGGGAGCTGTTTTTT.

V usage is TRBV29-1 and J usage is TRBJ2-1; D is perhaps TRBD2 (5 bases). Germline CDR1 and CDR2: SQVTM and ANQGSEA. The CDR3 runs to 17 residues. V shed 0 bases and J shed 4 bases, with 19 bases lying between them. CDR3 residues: CSVEDTTKAESYNEQFF. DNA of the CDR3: TGCAGCGTTGAAGATACCACAAAAGCGGAGAGTTACAATGAGCAGTTCTTC.

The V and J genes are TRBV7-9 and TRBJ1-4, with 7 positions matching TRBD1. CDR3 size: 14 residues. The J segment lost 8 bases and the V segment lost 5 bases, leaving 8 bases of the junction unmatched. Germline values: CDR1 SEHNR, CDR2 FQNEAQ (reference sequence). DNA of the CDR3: TGTGCCAGCAGCCTGGGGCAGGGGGAAGAAAAACTGTTTTTT. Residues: CASSLGQGEEKLFF.

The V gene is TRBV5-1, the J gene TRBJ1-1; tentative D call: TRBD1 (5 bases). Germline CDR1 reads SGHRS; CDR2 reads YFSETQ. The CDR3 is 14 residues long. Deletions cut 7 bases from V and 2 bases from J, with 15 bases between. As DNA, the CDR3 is TGCGCCAGCCAAACATCGACAGACAACACTGAAGCTTTCTTT. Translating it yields CASQTSTDNTEAFF.

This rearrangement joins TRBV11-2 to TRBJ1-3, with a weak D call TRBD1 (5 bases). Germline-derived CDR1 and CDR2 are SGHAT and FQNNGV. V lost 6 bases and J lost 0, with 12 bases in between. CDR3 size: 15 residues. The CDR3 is CASREGPSSGNTIYF. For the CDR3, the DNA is TGTGCCAGCAGGGAGGGGCCCTCCTCTGGAAACACCATATATTTT. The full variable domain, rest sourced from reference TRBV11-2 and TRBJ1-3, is EAGVAQSPRYKIIEKRQSVAFWCNPISGHATLYWYQQILGQGPKLLIQFQNNGVVDDSQLPKDRFSAERLKGVDSTLKIQPAKLEDSAVYLCASREGPSSGNTIYFGEGSWLTVV.

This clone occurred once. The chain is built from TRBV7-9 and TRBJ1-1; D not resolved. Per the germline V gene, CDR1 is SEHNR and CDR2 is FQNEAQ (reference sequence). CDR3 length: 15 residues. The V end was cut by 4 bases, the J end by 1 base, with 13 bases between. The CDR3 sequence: CASSSLIAGNTEAFF. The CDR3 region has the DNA TGTGCCAGCAGCTCCCTTATAGCGGGGAACACTGAAGCTTTCTTT. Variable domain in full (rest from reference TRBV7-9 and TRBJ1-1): DTGVSQNPRHKITKRGQNVTFRCDPISEHNRLYWYRQTLGQGPEFLTYFQNEAQLEKSRLLSDRFSAERPKGSFSTLEIQRTEQGDSAMYLCASSSLIAGNTEAFFGQGTRLTVV.

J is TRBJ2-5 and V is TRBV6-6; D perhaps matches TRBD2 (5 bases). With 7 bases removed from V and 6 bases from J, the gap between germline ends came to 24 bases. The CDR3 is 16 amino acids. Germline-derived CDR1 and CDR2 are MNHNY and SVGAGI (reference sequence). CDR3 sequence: CASTPVVFQLGKTQYF. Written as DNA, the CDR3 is TGTGCCAGCACTCCCGTTGTATTTCAACTAGGAAAGACCCAGTACTTC.

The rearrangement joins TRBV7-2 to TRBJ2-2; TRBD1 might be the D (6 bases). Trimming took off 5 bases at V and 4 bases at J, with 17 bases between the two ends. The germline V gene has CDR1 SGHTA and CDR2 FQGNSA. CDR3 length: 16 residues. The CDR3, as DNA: TGTGCCAGCAGCGAACAGGGTCCGAGGGCCACCGGGGAGCTGTTTTTT. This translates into CASSEQGPRATGELFF.

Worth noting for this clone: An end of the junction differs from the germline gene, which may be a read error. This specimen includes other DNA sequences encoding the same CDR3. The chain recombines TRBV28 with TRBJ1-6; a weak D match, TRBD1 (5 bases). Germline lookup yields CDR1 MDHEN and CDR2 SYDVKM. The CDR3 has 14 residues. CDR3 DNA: TGTGCCAGCACTACGACAGTCAATAATTCCCCCCTCCACTTT. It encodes CASTTTVNNSPLHF.

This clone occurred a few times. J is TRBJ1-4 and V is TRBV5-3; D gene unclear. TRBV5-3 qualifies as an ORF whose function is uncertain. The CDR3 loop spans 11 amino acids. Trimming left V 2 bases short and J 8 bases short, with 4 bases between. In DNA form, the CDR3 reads TGTGCCAGAAGCTTAGAGGAAAAACTGTTTTTT. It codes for CARSLEEKLFF.

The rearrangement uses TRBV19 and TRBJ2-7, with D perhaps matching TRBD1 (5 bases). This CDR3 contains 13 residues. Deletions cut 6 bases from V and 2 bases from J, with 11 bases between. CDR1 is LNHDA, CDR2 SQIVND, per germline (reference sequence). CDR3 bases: TGTGCCAGTAGCCGGACAACCGCCTACGAGCAGTACTTC. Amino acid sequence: CASSRTTAYEQYF.

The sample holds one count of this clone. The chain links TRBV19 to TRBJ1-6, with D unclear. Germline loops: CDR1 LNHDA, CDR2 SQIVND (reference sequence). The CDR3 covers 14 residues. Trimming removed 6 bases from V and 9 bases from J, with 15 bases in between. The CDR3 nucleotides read TGTGCCAGTAGCTCCGGATATTGGGCTTCACCCCTCCACTTT. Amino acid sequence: CASSSGYWASPLHF.

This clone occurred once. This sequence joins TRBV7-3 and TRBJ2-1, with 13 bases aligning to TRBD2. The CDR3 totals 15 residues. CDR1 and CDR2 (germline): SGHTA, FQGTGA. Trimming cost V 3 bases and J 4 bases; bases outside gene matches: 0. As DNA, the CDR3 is TGTGCCAGCAGCTTGGGACTAGCGGGGTACAATGAGCAGTTCTTC. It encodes CASSLGLAGYNEQFF.

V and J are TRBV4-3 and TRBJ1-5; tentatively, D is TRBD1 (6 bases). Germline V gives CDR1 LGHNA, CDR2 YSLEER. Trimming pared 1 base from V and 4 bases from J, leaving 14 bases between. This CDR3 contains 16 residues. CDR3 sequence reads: CASSQGLNRENQPQHF. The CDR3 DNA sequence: TGCGCCAGCAGCCAAGGTTTAAACAGGGAGAATCAGCCCCAGCATTTT.

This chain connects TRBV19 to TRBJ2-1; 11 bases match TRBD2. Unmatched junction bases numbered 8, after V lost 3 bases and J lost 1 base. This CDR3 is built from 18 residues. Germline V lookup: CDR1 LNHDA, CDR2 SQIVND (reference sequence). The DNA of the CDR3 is TGTGCCAGTAGTATGATTAGCGGGGGGGCTGGGTCCTACAATGAGCAGTTCTTC. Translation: CASSMISGGAGSYNEQFF.

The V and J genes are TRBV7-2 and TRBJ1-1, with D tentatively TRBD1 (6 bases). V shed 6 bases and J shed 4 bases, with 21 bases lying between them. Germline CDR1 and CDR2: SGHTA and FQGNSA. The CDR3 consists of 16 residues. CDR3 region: CASSTGGGAAPTEAFF. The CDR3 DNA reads TGTGCCAGCAGTACTGGTGGGGGCGCGGCCCCCACTGAAGCTTTCTTT.

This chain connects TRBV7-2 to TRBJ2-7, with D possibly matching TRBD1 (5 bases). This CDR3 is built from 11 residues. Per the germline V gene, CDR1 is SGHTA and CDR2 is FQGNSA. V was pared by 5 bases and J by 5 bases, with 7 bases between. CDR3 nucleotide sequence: TGTGCCAGCAGCGCCAGGGACGAGCAGTACTTC. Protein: CASSARDEQYF.

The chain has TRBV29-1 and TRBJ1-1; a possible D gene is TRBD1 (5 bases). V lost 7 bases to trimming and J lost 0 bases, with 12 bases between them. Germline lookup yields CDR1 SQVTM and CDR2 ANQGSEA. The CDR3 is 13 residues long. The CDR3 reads CSGAGGLNTEAFF. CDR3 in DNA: TGCAGCGGTGCCGGGGGGTTGAACACTGAAGCTTTCTTT.

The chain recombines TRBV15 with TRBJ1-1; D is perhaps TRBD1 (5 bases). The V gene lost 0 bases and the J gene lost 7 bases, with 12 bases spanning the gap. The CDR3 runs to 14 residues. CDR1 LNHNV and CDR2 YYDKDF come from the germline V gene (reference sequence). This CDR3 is CATSRERGRNEAFF. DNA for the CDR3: TGTGCCACCAGCAGAGAAAGGGGCCGGAATGAAGCTTTCTTT. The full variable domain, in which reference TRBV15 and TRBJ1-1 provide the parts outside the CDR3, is DAMVIQNPRYQVTQFGKPVTLSCSQTLNHNVMYWYQQKSSQAPKLLFHYYDKDFNNEADTPDNFQSRRPNTSFCFLDIRSPGLGDTAMYLCATSRERGRNEAFFGQGTRLTVV.

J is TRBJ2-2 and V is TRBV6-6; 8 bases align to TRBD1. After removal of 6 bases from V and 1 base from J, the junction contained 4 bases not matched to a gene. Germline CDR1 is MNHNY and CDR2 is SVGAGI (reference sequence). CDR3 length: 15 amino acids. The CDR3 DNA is TGTGCCAGCAGGCTGGACAGGGAGAACACCGGGGAGCTGTTTTTT. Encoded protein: CASRLDRENTGELFF.

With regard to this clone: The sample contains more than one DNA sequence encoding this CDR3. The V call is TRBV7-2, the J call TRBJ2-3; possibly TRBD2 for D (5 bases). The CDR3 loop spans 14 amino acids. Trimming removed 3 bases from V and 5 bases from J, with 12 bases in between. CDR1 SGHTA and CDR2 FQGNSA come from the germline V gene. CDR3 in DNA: TGTGCCAGCAGCTTGGGTGGGAGAGGAGATACGCAGTATTTT. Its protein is CASSLGGRGDTQYF.

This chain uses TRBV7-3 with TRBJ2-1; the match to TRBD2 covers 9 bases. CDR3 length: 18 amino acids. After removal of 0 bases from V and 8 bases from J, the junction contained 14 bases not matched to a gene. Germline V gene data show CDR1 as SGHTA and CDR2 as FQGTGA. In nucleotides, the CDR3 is TGTGCCAGCAGCTTAACGGAGGCTAGCGGGATCCCCAGGTATGAGCAGTTCTTC. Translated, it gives CASSLTEASGIPRYEQFF.